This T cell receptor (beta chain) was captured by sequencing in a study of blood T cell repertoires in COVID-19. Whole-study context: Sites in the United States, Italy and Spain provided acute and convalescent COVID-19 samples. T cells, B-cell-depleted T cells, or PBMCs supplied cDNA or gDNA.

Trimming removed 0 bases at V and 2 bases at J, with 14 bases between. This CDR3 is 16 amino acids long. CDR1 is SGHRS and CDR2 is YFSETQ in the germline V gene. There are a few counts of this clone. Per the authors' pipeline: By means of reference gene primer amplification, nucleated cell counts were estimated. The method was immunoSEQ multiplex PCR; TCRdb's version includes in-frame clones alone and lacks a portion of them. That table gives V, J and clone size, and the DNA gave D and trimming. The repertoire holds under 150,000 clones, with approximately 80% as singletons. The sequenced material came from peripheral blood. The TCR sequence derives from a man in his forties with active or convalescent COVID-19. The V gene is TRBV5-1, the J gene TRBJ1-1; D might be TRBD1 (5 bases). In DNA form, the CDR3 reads TGCGCCAGCAGCTTGGCAGGGTCCCCCGCCAACACTGAAGCTTTCTTT. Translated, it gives CASSLAGSPANTEAFF.